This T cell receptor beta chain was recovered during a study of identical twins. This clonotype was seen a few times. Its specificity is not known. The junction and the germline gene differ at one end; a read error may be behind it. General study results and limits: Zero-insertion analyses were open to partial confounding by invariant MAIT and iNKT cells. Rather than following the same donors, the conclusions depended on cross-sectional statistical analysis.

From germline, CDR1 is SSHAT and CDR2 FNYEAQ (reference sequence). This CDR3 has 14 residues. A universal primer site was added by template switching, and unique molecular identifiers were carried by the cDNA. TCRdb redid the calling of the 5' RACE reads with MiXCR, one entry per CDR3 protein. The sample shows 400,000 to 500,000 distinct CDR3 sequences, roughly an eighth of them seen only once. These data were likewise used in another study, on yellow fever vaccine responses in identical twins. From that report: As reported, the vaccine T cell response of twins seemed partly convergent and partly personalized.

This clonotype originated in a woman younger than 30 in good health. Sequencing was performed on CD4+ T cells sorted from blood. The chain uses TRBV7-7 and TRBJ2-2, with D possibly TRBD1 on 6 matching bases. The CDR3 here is CASSSDRDTGELFF. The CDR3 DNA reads TGTGCTAGCAGCTCGGACAGAGACACCGGGGAGCTGTTTTTT.